This is a list of T cell receptor beta chains from one sample in a study of T cell clonotyping in hematopoietic cell transplantation. Sequenced by immunoSEQ multiplex PCR; TCRdb stores in-frame clones only, minus some. The data show around 8,300 clones, with roughly 62% seen just once and 20% to 25% held by the top ten. The sample in question was peripheral blood mononuclear cells, obtained 100 days after allogeneic stem cell transplant. Every receptor here comes from a male patient over 55 who had an allogeneic stem cell transplant from an unrelated donor, so the T cells may come from the graft donor. Some clones in this sample may be carry-over from other donors' samples. Both conserved end residues are part of each CDR3. D genes are given only for firm matches. The size entry is marked missing in some rows and otherwise reads once, few, many or a size class.

v_call	clone_size	d_call	j_call	cdr3_nt	cdr3_aa
TRBV2	-	-	TRBJ1-5	TGTGCCAGCACTGGGGACGGATACAATCAGCCCCAGCATTTT	CASTGDGYNQPQHF
TRBV7-2	-	-	TRBJ1-2	TGTGCCAGCAGCTTAGTCGGACGGGAGTTTGCTGGCTACACCTTC	CASSLVGREFAGYTF
TRBV29-1	-	-	TRBJ2-7	TGCAGCGTTGTTGAAGGGCACATCTACGAGCAGTACTTC	CSVVEGHIYEQYF
TRBV20-1	medium-sized	-	TRBJ1-1	TGCAGTGCTAGAGAAGGAGCTTTCTTT	CSAREGAFF
TRBV11-3	once	-	TRBJ1-2	TGTGCCAGCAGCCCCTCCTATGGGGGTGGCTACACCTTC	CASSPSYGGGYTF
TRBV6-5	-	-	TRBJ1-1	TGTGCCAGCAGTTTAATGGGAAGGACTGAAGCTTTCTTT	CASSLMGRTEAFF
TRBV15	-	-	TRBJ1-2	TGTGCCACCAGCCCTGGGGGGGTTAACTATGGCTACACCTTC	CATSPGGVNYGYTF
TRBV27	-	TRBD2	TRBJ2-7	TGTGCCAGCAGTACTATAGCGGGAGTTACCTACGAGCAGTACTTC	CASSTIAGVTYEQYF
TRBV7-2	-	-	TRBJ1-2	TGTGCCAGCAGCTTAGGCACAGGGATGTATGGCTACACCTTC	CASSLGTGMYGYTF
TRBV11-2	-	-	TRBJ2-5	TGTGCCAGCAGCTTAATGTACAGAACACTAAGAGAGACCCAGTACTTC	CASSLMYRTLRETQYF
TRBV4-1	-	-	TRBJ1-1	TGCGCCAGCAGCGAAGATAGGGGGATGAACACTGAAGCTTTCTTT	CASSEDRGMNTEAFF
TRBV6-6	few	TRBD1	TRBJ1-4	TGTGCCAGCAGTTCGCTGCCGGACAGGGTTAATGAAAAACTGTTTTTT	CASSSLPDRVNEKLFF
TRBV7-8	-	-	TRBJ2-5	TGTGCCAGCAGCATCGGGCAAGCCCCCCAAGAGACCCAGTACTTC	CASSIGQAPQETQYF
TRBV6-4	-	TRBD2	TRBJ2-2	TGTGCCAGCTCGACCCTAGCGGGAGGGATCGGGGAGCTGTTTTTT	CASSTLAGGIGELFF
TRBV19	-	-	TRBJ1-2	TGTGCCAGTACACCCCTTGACAGAAACAACTATGGCTACACCTTC	CASTPLDRNNYGYTF
TRBV7-2	-	TRBD1	TRBJ2-7	TGTGCCAGCAGCTTACAGGGGGCTACAGGTTACGAGCAGTACTTC	CASSLQGATGYEQYF
TRBV7-9	-	TRBD1	TRBJ1-1	TGTGCCAGCAGTCGGACAGGGGGCTTAATGGGAAGCACTGAAGCTTTCTTT	CASSRTGGLMGSTEAFF